Described below is a single T cell receptor beta chain sequence and its context. This sample stems from a study of blood T cell repertoires in COVID-19. Study in general: The cDNA or gDNA used as material had been derived from T cells, B-cell-depleted T cells, or PBMCs.

The table came from immunoSEQ multiplex PCR; TCRdb's copy has only in-frame clones and leaves some out. The sample has about 98,000 clones; roughly 86% are singletons. Sequenced: peripheral blood. The TCR originated in a man in his forties with active or convalescent COVID-19.

CDR3: CATSRDPQGLGEQYF. In DNA form, the CDR3 reads TGTGCCACCAGCAGAGATCCCCAGGGTTTGGGGGAGCAGTACTTC. This sequence joins TRBV15 and TRBJ2-7, with D maybe TRBD1 (5 bases). The CDR3 has 15 amino acids. Trimming cost V 0 bases and J 7 bases, with 16 bases left between them. The germline gives CDR1 LNHNV, CDR2 YYDKDF (reference sequence).